One sample yielded the 21 T cell receptor beta chains listed below, sequenced in a study of blood T cells in healthy people across ages. Primers used in a second PCR of roughly 6 to 11 cycles were a sample-barcoded 5' primer and a J-beta primer mix. TCRdb reanalysed the 5' RACE reads using MiXCR and keeps one entry per CDR3 protein. The sample carries about 1.8 million distinct CDR3 sequences, about 50% recorded once. Material for sequencing was blood. These receptors were obtained from a woman in her forties in good health.

This clonotype showed up just a few times. The chain is built from TRBV6-2 or TRBV6-3 and TRBJ2-7; the D is unclear. V dropped 2 bases and J dropped 1 base, with 12 bases sitting between them. Germline values: CDR1 MNHEY, CDR2 SVGEGT. This CDR3 contains 15 residues. The CDR3 bases are TGTGCCAGCAGTTACCCCGGGCGGAGTTCCTACGAGCAGTACTTC. This sequence encodes CASSYPGRSSYEQYF.

This clonotype showed up just a few times. V gene TRBV20-1 combines with J gene TRBJ2-7, with D maybe TRBD1 (5 bases). Germline V gene data show CDR1 as DFQATT and CDR2 as SNEGSKA (reference sequence). Trimming shortened V by 2 bases and J by 4 bases, and 15 bases separated the two germline ends. The CDR3 loop spans 14 amino acids. CDR3 bases: TGCAGTGCTAGACGGACACTCCAGGGATACGAGCAGTACTTC. Protein product: CSARRTLQGYEQYF.

The V call is TRBV7-9, the J call TRBJ2-1; D may be TRBD1 (5 bases). Between the trimmed V and J ends, which lost 2 bases and 7 bases, there was a span of 18 bases. The germline V gene encodes CDR1 SEHNR and CDR2 FQNEAQ (reference sequence). The CDR3 totals 16 residues. The CDR3 loop reads CASSLFGGAGSNEQFF. CDR3 coding DNA: TGTGCCAGCAGCTTATTTGGTGGGGCAGGTTCTAATGAGCAGTTCTTC.

The sample holds a few counts of this clonotype. CDR3 residues: CASSHKAGAKETQYF. For the CDR3, the DNA is TGTGCCAGCAGCCACAAGGCGGGGGCCAAAGAGACCCAGTACTTC. This chain links TRBV6-6 with TRBJ2-5, with D possibly being TRBD2 (7 bases). V was pared by 6 bases and J by 3 bases, with 17 bases between. This CDR3 is built from 15 residues. CDR1 is MNHNY, CDR2 SVGAGI, per germline (reference sequence).

This clonotype has a single count. The rearrangement uses TRBV5-1 and TRBJ2-5; 8 bases map to TRBD1. Losses at the gene ends were 4 bases for V and 7 bases for J; bases not matched to a gene: 9. In germline, CDR1 is SGHRS, CDR2 YFSETQ. There are 14 residues in the CDR3. The chain's CDR3 is CASSPTTGVGTQYF. The CDR3 coding sequence is TGCGCCAGCAGCCCCACGACAGGGGTTGGGACCCAGTACTTC.

This chain links TRBV6-7 with TRBJ2-1; either TRBD1 or TRBD2 may supply D (5 bases each). TRBV6-7 is an ORF, and what it does is uncertain. The CDR3 runs to 18 residues. V was shortened by 9 bases and J by 2 bases, with 26 bases between the two germline ends. The CDR3 is CARGLWDPKRSAYNEQFF. The CDR3 DNA follows: TGTGCCAGAGGTTTGTGGGACCCCAAGAGGAGCGCCTACAATGAGCAGTTCTTC.

This clonotype was picked up one time. The V and J genes are TRBV5-6 and TRBJ1-6; 7 bases fit TRBD1. Losses at the gene ends were 0 bases for V and 8 bases for J; bases not matched to a gene: 8. Germline assignment: CDR1 SGHDT and CDR2 YYEEEE. The CDR3 runs 16 residues. The CDR3 nucleotides read TGTGCCAGCAGCTTGGTAGGGGGCGTTTCTGATTCACCCCTCCACTTT. Protein product: CASSLVGGVSDSPLHF. Variable domain in full (rest from reference TRBV5-6 and TRBJ1-6): DAGVTQSPTHLIKTRGQQVTLRCSPKSGHDTVSWYQQALGQGPQFIFQYYEEEERQRGNFPDRFSGHQFPNYSSELNVNALLLGDSALYLCASSLVGGVSDSPLHFGNGTRLTVT.

The V and J genes are TRBV5-5 and TRBJ1-5; 9 bases align to TRBD1. Germline assignment: CDR1 SGHKS and CDR2 YYEKEE (reference sequence). The junction had 7 bases not matched to a gene; V was cut back by 4 bases and J by 2 bases. This CDR3 region has 16 residues. CDR3 nucleotides: TGTGCCAGCAGCGCGGGACAGGGAGGCCGCAATCAGCCCCAGCATTTT. It yields the protein CASSAGQGGRNQPQHF.

The chain employs TRBV12-3 or TRBV12-4 and TRBJ1-1; D not resolved. The CDR3 is 19 amino acids. Trimming removed 3 bases from V and 2 bases from J, with 25 bases in between. CDR3 region: CASSFAKIRAAKGNTEAFF. The CDR3 DNA reads as TGTGCCAGCAGTTTCGCGAAGATAAGGGCCGCAAAGGGAAACACTGAAGCTTTCTTT.

The V gene is TRBV27, the J gene TRBJ2-6; the D is unclear. V was cut by 0 bases and J by 9 bases, with 9 bases left in between. This CDR3 comprises 14 residues. CDR1 and CDR2 (germline): MNHEY, SMNVEV (reference sequence). CDR3 protein: CASSLSANSNVLTF. Here the CDR3 DNA reads TGTGCCAGCAGTTTATCAGCGAACAGCAACGTCCTGACTTTC.

There are a few counts of this clonotype. The chain links TRBV5-1 to TRBJ1-2, with TRBD1 identical over 8 bases. Germline values: CDR1 SGHRS, CDR2 YFSETQ. The CDR3 has 14 residues. With V trimmed by 4 bases and J by 4 bases, 6 bases remained unmatched. The CDR3 nucleotides read TGCGCCAGCAGCGCTTCAGGGGGCGGCTATGGCTACACCTTC. Protein: CASSASGGGYGYTF.

The CDR3 region is CASSLGTVQRPQHF. The CDR3 nucleotides are TGTGCCAGCAGCTTAGGGACAGTTCAGAGGCCCCAGCATTTT. The V call is TRBV7-2, the J call TRBJ1-5; D is possibly TRBD1 (6 bases). The germline V gene has CDR1 SGHTA and CDR2 FQGNSA. This CDR3 region has 14 residues. The V gene lost 1 base and the J gene lost 9 bases, with 13 bases spanning the gap. The full variable domain, its missing parts supplied by reference TRBV7-2 and TRBJ1-5, is GAGVSQSPSNKVTEKGKDVELRCDPISGHTALYWYRQSLGQGLEFLIYFQGNSAPDKSGLPSDRFSAERTGGSVSTLTIQRTQQEDSAVYLCASSLGTVQRPQHFGDGTRLSIL.

The chain joins TRBV6-2 or TRBV6-3 to TRBJ2-5; D may be TRBD1 or TRBD2 (5 bases each). The CDR3 length is 14 residues. Germline CDR1 reads MNHEY; CDR2 reads SVGEGT. V was trimmed by 4 bases and J by 4 bases, leaving 13 bases between them. CDR3 coding DNA: TGTGCCAGCAGTTGGGACCCCTGGCGAGAGACCCAGTACTTC. This encodes CASSWDPWRETQYF.

The chain employs TRBV7-9 and TRBJ1-6; D is unresolved. The length of the CDR3 is 14 residues. Per the germline V gene, CDR1 is SEHNR and CDR2 is FQNEAQ (reference sequence). Trimming stripped 6 bases from V and 5 bases from J, with 11 bases between. The CDR3 spells CASRTAYDNSPLHF. The CDR3 bases are TGTGCCAGCAGAACGGCCTACGATAATTCACCCCTCCACTTT.

This clonotype was counted only a few times. The chain uses TRBV28 and TRBJ2-7; unclear D gene. The germline V and J ends were trimmed by 2 bases and 4 bases, with 12 bases remaining between them. The CDR3 covers 14 residues. The germline V gene encodes CDR1 MDHEN and CDR2 SYDVKM. The CDR3 loop reads CASSLVGRMYEQYF. For the CDR3, the DNA is TGTGCCAGCAGTTTAGTCGGAAGGATGTACGAGCAGTACTTC.

The CDR3 DNA reads TGTGCCAGCAGCTTAGTGGGACAGCGGAGAGGGTTTAGCAATCAGCCCCAGCATTTT. It codes for CASSLVGQRRGFSNQPQHF. The rearrangement joins TRBV7-2 to TRBJ1-5; 7 bases align to TRBD1. The trim removed 1 base at V and 0 bases at J, leaving 12 bases unmatched. CDR1 is SGHTA, CDR2 FQGNSA, per germline. This CDR3 region has 19 residues.

This clonotype was detected a few times. The genes are TRBV20-1 and TRBJ2-3; the D call may be TRBD1 or TRBD2 (5 bases each). Germline CDR1 is DFQATT and CDR2 is SNEGSKA (reference sequence). V was pared by 3 bases and J by 0 bases, with 10 bases between. CDR3 length equals 14 residues. This CDR3 reads CSARRGASTDTQYF. The CDR3 nucleotides read TGCAGTGCTAGGAGAGGGGCTAGCACAGATACGCAGTATTTT.

This clonotype was seen a handful of times. This sequence joins TRBV7-9 and TRBJ2-3, with 10 bases that match TRBD2. The CDR3 totals 16 residues. V trimming: 5 bases; J trimming: 6 bases; junction bases outside the gene matches: 11. CDR1 and CDR2 from the germline V gene are SEHNR and FQNEAQ (reference sequence). The CDR3 here is CASSPSGGPAGDTQYF. The CDR3 DNA is TGTGCCAGCAGCCCTAGCGGGGGACCCGCAGGGGATACGCAGTATTTT.

The J gene is TRBJ1-1, the V gene TRBV9; no clear D gene. Germline-derived CDR1 and CDR2 are SGDLS and YYNGEE. Trimming removed 0 bases at V and 4 bases at J, with 10 bases between. This CDR3 region has 14 residues. The CDR3 region is CASSVGGRSTEAFF. CDR3 coding DNA: TGTGCCAGCAGCGTAGGAGGGAGATCCACTGAAGCTTTCTTT.

The chain uses TRBV7-6 and TRBJ2-1; D perhaps matches TRBD2 (6 bases). V was trimmed by 5 bases and J by 8 bases, leaving 19 bases between them. Germline lookup yields CDR1 SGHVS and CDR2 FNYEAQ. CDR3 length equals 15 residues. The CDR3 DNA reads TGTGCCAGCAGCCACCAACACGGGGGTGTGGATGAGCAGTTCTTC. It specifies CASSHQHGGVDEQFF.

The gene calls are TRBV6-2 or TRBV6-3 and TRBJ1-2; no clear D. V lost 6 bases and J lost 0, with 14 bases in between. CDR3 size: 15 residues. Germline V gene lookup returns CDR1 MNHEY and CDR2 SVGEGT. The CDR3 nucleotides are TGTGCCAGCAGCAAGGGAGTCCCCTCTAACTATGGCTACACCTTC. Translating gives CASSKGVPSNYGYTF.